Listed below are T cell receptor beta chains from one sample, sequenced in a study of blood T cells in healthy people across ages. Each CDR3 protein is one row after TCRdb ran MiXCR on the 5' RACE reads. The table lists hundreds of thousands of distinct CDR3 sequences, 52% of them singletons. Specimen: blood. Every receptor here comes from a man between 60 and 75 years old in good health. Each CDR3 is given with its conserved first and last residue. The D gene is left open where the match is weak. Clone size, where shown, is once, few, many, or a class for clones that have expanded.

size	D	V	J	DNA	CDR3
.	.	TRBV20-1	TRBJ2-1	TGCAGTGCTAAGGCTCCGAGCTCCTACAATGAGCAGTTCTTC	CSAKAPSSYNEQFF
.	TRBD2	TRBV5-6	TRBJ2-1	TGTGCCAGCAACTTGGCTAGCGGGAGGGACAATGAGCAGTTCTTC	CASNLASGRDNEQFF
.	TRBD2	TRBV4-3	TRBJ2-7	TGCGCCAGCAGCCAAGTAGGTAGCGGGAGGCTCGAGCAGTACTTC	CASSQVGSGRLEQYF
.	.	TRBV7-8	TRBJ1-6	TGTGCCAGCAGCTTAGGGGCCGGGCCTAATTCACCCCTCCACTTT	CASSLGAGPNSPLHF
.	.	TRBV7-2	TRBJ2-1	TGTGCCAGCAGCCCTCAACGAGGGGCCAGGGCAAAGCAGTTCTTC	CASSPQRGARAKQFF
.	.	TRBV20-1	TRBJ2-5	TGCAGTGCCTGGACCCACTCCGAGACCCAGTACTTC	CSAWTHSETQYF
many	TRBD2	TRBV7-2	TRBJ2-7	TGTGCCAGCAGCCCACCGGGACTAGTTCCCTACGAGCAGTACTTC	CASSPPGLVPYEQYF
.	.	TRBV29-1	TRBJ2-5	TGCAGCGTTGTGATCGGGGTCGAGACCCAGTACTTC	CSVVIGVETQYF
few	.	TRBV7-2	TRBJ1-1	TGTGCCAGCAGCTTAGCGGGGCCCACTGAAGCTTTCTTT	CASSLAGPTEAFF
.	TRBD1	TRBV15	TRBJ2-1	TGTGCCACCAGCAGCTCCAACAGGGGTGAGCAGTTCTTC	CATSSSNRGEQFF
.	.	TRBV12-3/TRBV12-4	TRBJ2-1	TGTGCCAGCACCCCTAGCGCTAACAATGAGCGGTTCTTC	CASTPSANNERFF
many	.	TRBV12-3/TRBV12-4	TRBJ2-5	TGTGCCAGCAGTCCAGCGAGGACTCGCCAAGAGACCCAGTACTTC	CASSPARTRQETQYF
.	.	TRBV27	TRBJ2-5	TGTGCCAGCAGTGCGACAGTAGTGGGGGAGACCCAGTACTTC	CASSATVVGETQYF
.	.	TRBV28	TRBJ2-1	TGTGCCAGCACCCTCCAACCGGGACTTCGCATTGACAATGAGCAGTTCTTC	CASTLQPGLRIDNEQFF
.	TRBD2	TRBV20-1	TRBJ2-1	TGTAGTACTAAGACTAGCGGGAGGAAACTCTCCTACAATGAGCAGTTCTTC	CSTKTSGRKLSYNEQFF
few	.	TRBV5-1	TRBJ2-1	TGCGCCAGCAGCTTGGCCGGGGGCACCTCCTACAATGAGCAGTTCTTC	CASSLAGGTSYNEQFF
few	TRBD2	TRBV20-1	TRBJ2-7	TGCAGTGCCGGCGGGAGCCTGCGCGAGCAGTACTTC	CSAGGSLREQYF
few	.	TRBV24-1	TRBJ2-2	TGTGCCACCAGTCCGGGAGTGACCACCGGGGAGCTGTTTTTT	CATSPGVTTGELFF
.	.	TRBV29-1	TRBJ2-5	TGCAGCGTCACTGGCGATGGCCAAGAGACCCAGTACTTC	CSVTGDGQETQYF
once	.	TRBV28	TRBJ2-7	TGTGCCAGCAGTTTAAAAGCAGCTCTCTACGAGCAGTACTTC	CASSLKAALYEQYF
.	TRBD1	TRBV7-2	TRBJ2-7	TGTGCCAGCAGCTTAAGGGTGACAGGGCACTACGAGCAGTACTTC	CASSLRVTGHYEQYF
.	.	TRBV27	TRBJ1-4	TGTGCCAGCAGTTGGGCCCAGAATAATGAAAAACTGTTTTTT	CASSWAQNNEKLFF
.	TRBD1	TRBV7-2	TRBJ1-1	TGTGCCAGCAGCCCACGGGTACAGGGGAGGGTTGCCACTGAAGCTTTCTTT	CASSPRVQGRVATEAFF
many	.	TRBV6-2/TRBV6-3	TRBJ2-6	TGTGCCGGACGGGGTACTCCGGTTTCTGGGGCCAACGTCCTGACTTTC	CAGRGTPVSGANVLTF
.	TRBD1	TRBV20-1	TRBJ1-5	TGCAGTGCCCAAAGAGGGGGCGGACGGGGCAATCAGCCCCAGCATTTT	CSAQRGGGRGNQPQHF
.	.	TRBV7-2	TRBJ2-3	TGTGCCAGCAGCTCCCCTAGGAGCGTAACAGATACGCAGTATTTT	CASSSPRSVTDTQYF
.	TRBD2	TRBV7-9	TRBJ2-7	TGTGCCAGCAGCTTAGGCCCACTAGCGGGAGGAAGCTCCTACGAGCAGTACTTC	CASSLGPLAGGSSYEQYF
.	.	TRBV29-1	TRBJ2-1	TGCAGCGTTGAACCCATCGCAGGGTCCGGCCAAGAGACCCAGTTCTTC	CSVEPIAGSGQETQFF
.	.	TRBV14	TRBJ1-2	TGTGCCAGCAGCCAAGTCCCCGGCTATGGCTACACCTTC	CASSQVPGYGYTF
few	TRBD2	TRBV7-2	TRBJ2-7	TGTGCCAGCAGCTCCTCGATAGCGGGAGGCTACGAGCAGTACTTC	CASSSSIAGGYEQYF
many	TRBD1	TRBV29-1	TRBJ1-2	TGCAGCGTTACACAGGGGTATAATGGCTACACCTTC	CSVTQGYNGYTF
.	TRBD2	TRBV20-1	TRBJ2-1	TGCAGTGCTCCCTCCTTTGATGGCGGGAGGGGGGATGAGCAGTTCTTC	CSAPSFDGGRGDEQFF
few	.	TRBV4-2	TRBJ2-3	TGTGCCAGCAGCCAAGGCGGGGTGGGGGATACGCAGTATTTT	CASSQGGVGDTQYF
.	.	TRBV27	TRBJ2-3	TGTGCCAGCAGTGTAATGATCGGAGATACGCAGTATTTT	CASSVMIGDTQYF
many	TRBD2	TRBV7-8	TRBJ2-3	TGTGCCAGCAGCGGGGGGGGGAGAGGGAAAAGCACAGATACGCAGTATTTT	CASSGGGRGKSTDTQYF
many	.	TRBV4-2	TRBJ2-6	TGTGCCAGCAGCCAAGAACAGGACAGACCTGGGGCCAACGTCCTGACTTTC	CASSQEQDRPGANVLTF
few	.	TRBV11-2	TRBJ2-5	TGTGCCAGCAGCACAGCGGTACCAGGGACCCAGTACTTC	CASSTAVPGTQYF
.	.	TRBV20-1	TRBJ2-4	TGCAGTGCTAGAAACTTCGGACGGGTGGAGCAGTACTTC	CSARNFGRVEQYF
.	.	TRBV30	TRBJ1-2	TGTGCCTGGACGTCAACCCCCGTGGGCGCGCGTGGCTACACCTTC	CAWTSTPVGARGYTF
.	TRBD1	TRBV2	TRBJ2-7	TGTGCCAGCACCGAAATGGGGACAGGCTCCTACGAGCAGTACTTC	CASTEMGTGSYEQYF
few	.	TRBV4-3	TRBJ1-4	TGCGCCAGCAGCCAGGCCGTGGGGGGTAATGAAAAACTGTTTTTT	CASSQAVGGNEKLFF
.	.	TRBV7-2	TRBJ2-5	TGTGCCAGCAGCTTAGCAGGTCGGGCGGGGGCGCCCTCTCCGAGGGAGACCCAGTACTTC	CASSLAGRAGAPSPRETQYF
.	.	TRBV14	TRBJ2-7	TGTGCCGGCAGCCAAGATTTAGGGCAAGCGGAGGAGCAGTACTTC	CAGSQDLGQAEEQYF
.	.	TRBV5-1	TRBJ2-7	TGCGCCAGCAGTACCAGAGCAGCACGCGAGCAGTACTTC	CASSTRAAREQYF
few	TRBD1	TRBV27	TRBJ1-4	TGTGCCAGCAGTATTCAGGGGGCGCGCGAAAAACTGTTTTTT	CASSIQGAREKLFF
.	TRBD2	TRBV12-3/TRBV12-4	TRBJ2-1	TGTGCCAGCAGTGCCTCTCGCGGAGCGGGAGATGAGCAGTTCTTC	CASSASRGAGDEQFF
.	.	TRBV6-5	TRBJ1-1	TGTGCCAGCAGCGAGCAGATGAGCACTGAAGCTTTCTTT	CASSEQMSTEAFF
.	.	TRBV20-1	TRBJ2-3	TGCAGTGCTAGACCCCAGGGGGGCGACAGGGCGGTCAGATACGCGTATTTT	CSARPQGGDRAVRYAYF
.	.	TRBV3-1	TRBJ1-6	TGTGCCAGCAGCCAAGGTGGGAGTAATTCACCCCTCCACTTT	CASSQGGSNSPLHF
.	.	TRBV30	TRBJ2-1	TGTGCCTGGAGCGGCCTAGCCAATGAGCAGTTCTTC	CAWSGLANEQFF
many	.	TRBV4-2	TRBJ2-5	TGTGCCAGCAGCCAAGGAACTACTGGCCCAGAGACCCAGTACTTC	CASSQGTTGPETQYF
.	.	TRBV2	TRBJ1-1	TGTGCCAGCAACGAGGGCAGGGCTTTCTTT	CASNEGRAFF
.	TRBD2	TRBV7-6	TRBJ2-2	TGTGCCAGCAGCTTAGTCGGAGCGGGGGGGCCCGGGGAGCTGTTTTTT	CASSLVGAGGPGELFF
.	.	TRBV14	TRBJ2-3	TGTGCCAGCAGCCCTGCCTTCGGCACAGATACGCAGTATTTT	CASSPAFGTDTQYF
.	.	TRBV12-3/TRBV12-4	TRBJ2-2	TGTGCCAGCAGCGCCGGCAGGGCCACGGGCACCGGGGAGCTGTTTTTT	CASSAGRATGTGELFF
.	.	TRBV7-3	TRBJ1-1	TGTGCCAGCAGCTTAACCCGGAAGACTGAAGCTTTCTTT	CASSLTRKTEAFF